This T cell receptor (beta chain) derives from a study of cytomegalovirus exposure and HLA in healthy donors. Regarding the study as a whole: Most TCR sequences showed up rarely, but some public TCRs showed up in many donors.

The primer mix had 60 Vbeta and 13 Jbeta primers. TCRdb's copy holds only in-frame clones and misses some; the assay was immunoSEQ multiplex PCR. The sample lists 170,000 or so clones, about 83% occurring once. The germline V gene has CDR1 PRHDT and CDR2 FYEKMQ (reference sequence). Trimming took 1 base from V and 4 from J, leaving 11 bases between them. The CDR3 sequence is 15 residues long. On this clone itself: Its antigen is unknown.

Sequenced material: PBMCs. This TCR was recovered from a girl aged 5-17 years in good health and CMV-seropositive. This rearrangement joins TRBV13 to TRBJ2-1; possible D gene TRBD2, 7 bases. This chain's CDR3 is CASSLAGGPYNEQFF. The CDR3 DNA is TGTGCCAGCAGCTTAGCCGGGGGGCCATACAATGAGCAGTTCTTC.